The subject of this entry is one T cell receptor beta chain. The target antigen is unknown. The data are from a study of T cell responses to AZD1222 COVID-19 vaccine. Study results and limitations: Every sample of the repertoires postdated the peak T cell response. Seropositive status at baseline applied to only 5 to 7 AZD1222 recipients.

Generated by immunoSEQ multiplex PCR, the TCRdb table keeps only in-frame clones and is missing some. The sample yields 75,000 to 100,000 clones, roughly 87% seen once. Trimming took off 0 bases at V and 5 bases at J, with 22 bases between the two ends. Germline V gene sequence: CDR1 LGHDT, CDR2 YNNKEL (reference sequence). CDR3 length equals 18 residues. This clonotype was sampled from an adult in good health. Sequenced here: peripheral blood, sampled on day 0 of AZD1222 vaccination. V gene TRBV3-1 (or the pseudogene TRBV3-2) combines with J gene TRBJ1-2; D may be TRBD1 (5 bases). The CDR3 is CASSQDSRQGPVDYGYTF. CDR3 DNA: TGTGCCAGCAGCCAAGATTCGAGGCAGGGACCAGTAGATTATGGCTACACCTTC.